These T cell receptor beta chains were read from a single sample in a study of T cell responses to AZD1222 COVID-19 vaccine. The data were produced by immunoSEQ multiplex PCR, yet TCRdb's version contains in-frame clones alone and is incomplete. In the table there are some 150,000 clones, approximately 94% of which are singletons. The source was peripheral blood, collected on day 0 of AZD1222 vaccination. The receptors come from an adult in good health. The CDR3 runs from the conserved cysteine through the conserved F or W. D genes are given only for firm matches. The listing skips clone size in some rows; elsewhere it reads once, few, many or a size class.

CAISESSASYTF	TGTGCCATCAGTGAGTCCAGTGCTAGCTACACCTTC	.	TRBV10-3	.	TRBJ1-2
CASSSAGAGEKLFF	TGTGCCAGCAGTTCTGCGGGGGCAGGCGAAAAACTGTTTTTT	.	TRBV27	.	TRBJ1-4
CASGWDTTARQPQHF	TGTGCCAGCGGGTGGGACACGACAGCTCGTCAGCCCCAGCATTTT	.	TRBV28	.	TRBJ1-5
CASSHPRTDTQYF	TGCGCCAGCAGCCATCCCCGAACAGATACGCAGTATTTT	.	TRBV4-1	.	TRBJ2-3
CASSYSLPGRAHEQYF	TGTGCCAGCAGTTACTCGCTGCCGGGCAGGGCACACGAGCAGTACTTC	.	TRBV6-6	.	TRBJ2-7
CASSVDSSQETQYF	TGTGCCAGCAGCGTAGATAGTTCCCAAGAGACCCAGTACTTC	.	TRBV9	.	TRBJ2-5
CASRGFGELFF	TGTGCCAGCCGGGGATTCGGGGAGCTGTTTTTT	.	TRBV2	.	TRBJ2-2
CASQDWESYEQYF	TGCGCCAGTCAGGACTGGGAATCCTACGAGCAGTACTTC	.	TRBV10-2	.	TRBJ2-7
CASSGLGGAYEQYF	TGTGCCAGCAGTGGACTAGGGGGGGCCTACGAGCAGTACTTC	.	TRBV2	.	TRBJ2-7
CASSFGTGGYEQYF	TGTGCCAGCAGCTTTGGGACAGGGGGCTACGAGCAGTACTTC	TRBD1	TRBV7-2	.	TRBJ2-7
CASSQRAQNQPQHF	TGTGCCAGCAGCCAACGCGCCCAGAATCAGCCCCAGCATTTT	.	TRBV3-1/TRBV3-2	.	TRBJ1-5
CASSLSGTGYNSPLHF	TGTGCCAGCAGCTTGTCCGGGACAGGATATAATTCACCCCTCCACTTT	TRBD1	TRBV7-6	.	TRBJ1-6
CASSLDLGRQGYEQYF	TGTGCCAGCAGCTTAGATCTAGGCCGTCAGGGCTACGAGCAGTACTTC	.	TRBV11-2	.	TRBJ2-7
CASSRYGTSNQPQHF	TGTGCCAGCAGCCGCTATGGGACTAGCAATCAGCCCCAGCATTTT	.	TRBV5-6	.	TRBJ1-5
CASSDGGGGEDTQYF	TGTGCCAGCAGTGATGGTGGCGGGGGGGAAGATACGCAGTATTTT	TRBD2	TRBV2	.	TRBJ2-3
CASSLVGGRGRELFF	TGTGCCAGCAGCTTAGTCGGCGGGAGAGGAAGGGAGCTGTTTTTT	TRBD2	TRBV7-9	.	TRBJ2-2
CAISESLGSYNEQFF	TGTGCCATCAGTGAGTCGTTGGGCTCCTACAATGAGCAGTTCTTC	.	TRBV10-3	once	TRBJ2-1
CASSLSVMGIESGYTF	TGCGCCAGCAGCTTGTCGGTAATGGGGATTGAGTCTGGCTACACCTTC	.	TRBV5-1	.	TRBJ1-2
CASTLGGVEVAFF	TGTGCCAGCACCCTGGGGGGGGTAGAAGTAGCTTTCTTT	.	TRBV5-5	.	TRBJ1-1
CASSAGGLAGTETQYF	TGTGCCAGCAGCGCCGGGGGACTAGCGGGAACAGAGACCCAGTACTTC	TRBD2	TRBV9	.	TRBJ2-5
CASSLGGHPGGGYTF	TGCGCCAGCAGCTTGGGGGGACACCCAGGCGGGGGCTACACCTTC	.	TRBV5-1	.	TRBJ1-2
CASSSTRTGGSNEQFF	TGTGCCAGCAGCTCCACCCGGACAGGGGGCTCGAATGAGCAGTTCTTC	TRBD1	TRBV11-2	.	TRBJ2-1
CASSGLVIPGNTIYF	TGTGCCAGTAGTGGGCTGGTGATTCCGGGAAACACCATATATTTT	.	TRBV19	.	TRBJ1-3
CASSLNGGQTEAFF	TGTGCCAGCAGCTTAAATGGGGGCCAAACTGAAGCTTTCTTT	.	TRBV7-3	.	TRBJ1-1
CASSRGEVEQYF	TGTGCCAGCAGTAGGGGGGAAGTCGAGCAGTACTTC	.	TRBV25-1	.	TRBJ2-7
CAWNGQDTEAFF	TGTGCCTGGAACGGGCAGGACACTGAAGCTTTCTTT	.	TRBV30	.	TRBJ1-1
CASSLRLGEQFF	TGTGCCAGCAGTTTAAGACTTGGTGAGCAGTTCTTC	.	TRBV12-3/TRBV12-4	.	TRBJ2-1
CASSARQGVFSGNTIYF	TGTGCCAGCAGTGCCCGACAGGGCGTATTCTCTGGAAACACCATATATTTT	TRBD1	TRBV25-1	.	TRBJ1-3
CASSSSGAGGYGYTF	TGTGCCAGTAGTAGTTCAGGAGCCGGCGGCTATGGCTACACCTTC	.	TRBV19	.	TRBJ1-2
CASRDSRKYQPQHF	TGTGCCAGCAGGGACAGTAGAAAGTATCAGCCCCAGCATTTT	TRBD1	TRBV19	.	TRBJ1-5
CASSLAWVHEQFF	TGCGCCAGCAGCTTGGCATGGGTCCATGAGCAGTTCTTC	.	TRBV5-1	.	TRBJ2-1
CASSSPGTPDYEQYF	TGTGCCAGCAGCTCCCCCGGGACTCCTGACTACGAGCAGTACTTC	.	TRBV11-1	.	TRBJ2-7
CASSRRVVAKNIQYF	TGTGCCAGCAGCCGCAGGGTCGTAGCCAAAAACATTCAGTACTTC	.	TRBV11-2	.	TRBJ2-4
CASSLQGLGNTIYF	TGTGCCAGCAGCCTACAGGGTTTGGGAAACACCATATATTTT	.	TRBV6-5	.	TRBJ1-3
CASSWGRGETQYF	TGTGCCAGCAGCTGGGGGAGGGGCGAGACCCAGTACTTC	TRBD2	TRBV7-2	.	TRBJ2-5
CASSGYEQYF	TGCGCCAGCAGTGGATACGAGCAGTACTTC	.	TRBV10-1	.	TRBJ2-7
CARLLHRTSFYNEQFF	TGTGCCAGACTCTTACATCGGACTAGTTTCTACAATGAGCAGTTCTTC	TRBD2	TRBV19	.	TRBJ2-1
CASSGGGNSPLHF	TGTGCCAGCAGCGGCGGGGGAAATTCACCCCTCCACTTT	.	TRBV3-1/TRBV3-2	.	TRBJ1-6
CASSVGGAGELFF	TGTGCCAGCAGCGTAGGAGGAGCCGGGGAGCTGTTTTTT	.	TRBV9	.	TRBJ2-2
CAPRRGGGYTF	TGCGCCCCCAGGCGGGGCGGCGGCTACACCTTC	.	TRBV10-1	.	TRBJ1-2
CASSLRGAYGNTIYF	TGTGCCAGCAGTCTCCGAGGGGCTTACGGAAACACCATATATTTT	.	TRBV6-5	.	TRBJ1-3
CASVGQGNLVKNIQYF	TGTGCCAGCGTGGGGCAGGGGAATTTGGTCAAAAACATTCAGTACTTC	.	TRBV2	.	TRBJ2-4
CASSPRTDGYGYTF	TGTGCCAGCAGCCCGCGGACAGACGGCTATGGCTACACCTTC	.	TRBV14	.	TRBJ1-2
CASSSAGAGNNEQFF	TGTGCCAGCAGTTCGGCGGGAGCGGGGAACAATGAGCAGTTCTTC	TRBD2	TRBV6-5	.	TRBJ2-1
CASSLGTRGRSYEQYF	TGCGCCAGCAGCTTGGGTACCAGGGGGCGCTCCTACGAGCAGTACTTC	TRBD1	TRBV5-1	.	TRBJ2-7
CASSGRTGLGKNYGYTF	TGCGCCAGCAGTGGAAGGACAGGGCTCGGGAAAAACTATGGCTACACCTTC	TRBD1	TRBV10-2	.	TRBJ1-2
CASMSEGFYNSPLHF	TGTGCCAGCATGTCCGAGGGGTTTTATAATTCACCCCTCCACTTT	.	TRBV6-5	once	TRBJ1-6
CASSLEARGNTIYF	TGTGCCAGCAGCTTGGAGGCAAGAGGAAACACCATATATTTT	.	TRBV5-6	.	TRBJ1-3
CASSQQNTIYF	TGTGCCAGCAGTCAGCAAAACACCATATATTTT	.	TRBV12-3/TRBV12-4	.	TRBJ1-3
CASSIDKTQPWGYTF	TGTGCCAGTAGTATAGATAAAACCCAGCCCTGGGGCTACACCTTC	.	TRBV19	.	TRBJ1-2